Listed below are T cell receptor beta chains from one sample, sequenced in a study of T cells in tuberculosis. TCRdb keeps only in-frame clones here, not all; method: immunoSEQ multiplex PCR. The table records more than 45,000 clones, roughly 88% of them present only once. The material sequenced was CD1b-GMM tetramer-negative cells sorted from PBMCs. The source is an adult woman with latent tuberculosis. The conserved cysteine and the conserved F or W are not part of the CDR3 here. Where a row states a size, it is once, few, many or the class of an expanded clone; other rows omit it.

v_call,clone_size,cdr3_aa
TRBV30,once,AWKTGRYEQY
TRBV19,medium-sized,ASSMPGQGVYEQY
TRBV10-3,.,AIRPGQGVGNTIY
TRBV7-9,.,ASGEGQNQGDTEAF
TRBV6-1,.,ATRPYNQGFGYT
TRBV7-2,few,ASSLGGTRWAGNTIY
TRBV9,.,ASSVGVQGETQY
TRBV2,.,ASSGVDSGETQY
TRBV29-1,.,SVEPRRLAGGNEQF
TRBV12-5,.,ASGWPGGYNEQF
TRBV19,.,ASRAGFVEPQH
TRBV7-2,.,ASSLGGTRGNEQF
TRBV6-1,.,ASSYGTGSSYEQY
TRBV7-7,.,ASSSLDRNEQF
TRBV4-1,once,ASSQGSGGQNIQY
TRBV7-3,.,ASSPKSATDTQY
TRBV30,.,AWRLVLGARYGYT
TRBV4-2,.,ASSPTSSYEQY
TRBV7-2,.,ASRAYVGRQGGNTIY
TRBV19,.,ASSRTGNTGELF
TRBV7-9,once,ASTLSLAGVDTQY
TRBV19,.,ASSGGGNGYT
TRBV29-1,.,SAGESETQY
TRBV5-1,.,ASSFNRDTEAF
TRBV6-1,.,ASSEVGWGGAYQPQH
TRBV9,.,ASSGVAGQGNNEQF